This TCR beta chain was identified in a study of CD8+ T cells in alopecia areata. Study results and caveats: Clonality exceeded that of normal scalp in lesional scalp, most notably in alopecia totalis/universalis. Scalp sequencing captures resident alphabeta T cells of normal skin too.

V was cut by 5 bases and J by 5 bases, with 12 bases left in between. CDR1 and CDR2 (germline): MDHEN, SYDVKM. The CDR3 sequence is 13 residues long. To note about this clone: Its antigen is not identified.

TCR sequencing used cDNA made by reverse transcription of extracted RNA. Some clones are missing from TCRdb's copy, which holds only in-frame ones; the method was immunoSEQ multiplex PCR. This table has 5,900 or so clones, over 50% appearing once. Individuals with alopecia areata gave both lesional scalp punch biopsies and peripheral blood for collection. This sequence originates from a human donor with alopecia areata. J is TRBJ2-5 and V is TRBV28; D unresolved. The sample was skin. The CDR3 loop reads CASSPHTRETQYF. The CDR3 region has the DNA TGTGCCAGCAGTCCACATACTCGGGAGACCCAGTACTTC. The variable domain in full, completed from reference TRBV28 and TRBJ2-5, reads DVKVTQSSRYLVKRTGEKVFLECVQDMDHENMFWYRQDPGLGLRLIYFSYDVKMKEKGDIPEGYSVSREKKERFSLILESASTNQTSMYLCASSPHTRETQYFGPGTRLLVL.